The 5 T cell receptor beta chains below come from one sample, sequenced in a study of blood T cell repertoires in COVID-19. The protocol was immunoSEQ multiplex PCR, while the TCRdb copy is restricted to in-frame clones and leaves out a portion. In the table there are roughly 250,000 clones, around 81% of which are singletons. Material: peripheral blood. The receptors were gathered from a person aged 70 to 80 with COVID-19, enrolled during active disease.

The chain combines TRBV2 with TRBJ2-4, with D tentatively TRBD1 (5 bases). V shed 8 bases and J shed 6 bases, with 14 bases lying between them. CDR1 is SNHLY and CDR2 is FYNNEI in the germline V gene. The CDR3 runs 13 residues. CDR3 DNA sequence: TGTGCCAGCGATTGGGGCTCGGGAAACATTCAGTACTTC. Its protein is CASDWGSGNIQYF. Full variable domain (remainder filled in from reference TRBV2 and TRBJ2-4): EPEVTQTPSHQVTQMGQEVILRCVPISNHLYFYWYRQILGQKVEFLVSFYNNEISEKSEIFDDQFSVERPDGSNFTLKIRSTKLEDSAMYFCASDWGSGNIQYFGAGTRLSVL.

J is TRBJ1-4 and V is TRBV4-1; 7 positions agree with TRBD1. Germline assignment: CDR1 MGHRA and CDR2 YSYEKL. The CDR3 is made up of 14 amino acids. J was trimmed by 7 bases and V by 5 bases; bases with no gene match: 7. In DNA, the CDR3 is TGCGCCAGCAGCTTAGCCGGGACAGTTGAAAAACTGTTTTTT. It translates to CASSLAGTVEKLFF.

This clone was counted at least ten times. The J gene is TRBJ1-4, the V gene TRBV19, with TRBD1 matching 7 bases. This CDR3 region has 15 residues. V was pared by 9 bases and J by 2 bases, with 9 bases of the junction left unmatched. The germline V gene encodes CDR1 LNHDA and CDR2 SQIVND (reference sequence). The CDR3 DNA reads as TGTGCCAGCAAGGAAGGGGGCATGACTAATGAAAAACTGTTTTTT. The encoded protein is CASKEGGMTNEKLFF.

The J gene is TRBJ2-3, the V gene TRBV4-3; D is perhaps TRBD2 (5 bases). Germline values: CDR1 LGHNA, CDR2 YSLEER. There are 17 residues in the CDR3. V was clipped by 1 base and J by 2 bases, with 16 bases between them. CDR3 in amino acids: CASSQAMASLNTDTQYF. CDR3 DNA: TGCGCCAGCAGCCAAGCTATGGCTAGCTTGAACACAGATACGCAGTATTTT.

The chain combines TRBV12-3 or TRBV12-4 with TRBJ1-2, with D maybe TRBD1 (5 bases). V shed 7 bases and J shed 5 bases, with 11 bases lying between them. The CDR3 consists of 12 residues. The CDR3 nucleotides read TGTGCCAGCAAAGACAGCCTGTATGGCTACACCTTC. Translating gives CASKDSLYGYTF.